This T cell receptor beta chain was captured by sequencing in a study of T cell changes during pregnancy in multiple sclerosis. Using immunoSEQ multiplex PCR, the repertoire was profiled, and TCRdb retains in-frame clones only, with some absent. The repertoire holds about 75,000 clones, with nearly 95% as singletons. Sample: CD4+ T cells from peripheral blood mononuclear cells, taken after pregnancy. The receptor comes from a female donor with multiple sclerosis, enrolled in a pregnancy study.

CDR3 loop: CAISEEPGGDYEQYF. Here the CDR3 DNA reads TGTGCCATCAGTGAGGAGCCAGGGGGCGATTACGAGCAGTACTTC. This chain connects TRBV10-3 to TRBJ2-7; 8 nucleotides align to TRBD1. The CDR3 is made up of 15 amino acids. Per the germline V gene, CDR1 is ENHRY and CDR2 is SYGVKD. After removal of 2 bases from V and 4 bases from J, the junction contained 7 bases not matched to a gene.